The clone carrying this T cell receptor beta chain was seen at least ten times. The sample belongs to a study of T cells of healthy individuals. MiXCR was run by TCRdb on the 5' RACE reads, yielding one entry per CDR3 protein. The data show 75,000 to 95,000 distinct CDR3 sequences, about 5.5% seen once. Trimming removed 2 bases from V and 7 bases from J; junction bases left unmatched: 11. Germline V gene data show CDR1 as SGHKS and CDR2 as YYEKEE (reference sequence). The CDR3 covers 17 residues. The origin of this receptor is a female donor in good health. V is TRBV5-5 and J is TRBJ2-2; 10 bases are a match to TRBD2. The CDR3 loop reads CASSFLLAGEQGGELFF. In DNA form, the CDR3 reads TGTGCCAGCAGCTTTCTCCTAGCGGGAGAACAGGGCGGGGAGCTGTTTTTT.